This entry is about one TCR beta chain. Its antigen remains unknown. The sample originates from a study of shared clonotypes between healthy human individuals. Study-wide results and caveats: Against clonotypes common to all four donors, non-shared ones had lower generation probabilities.

It was into CD45RA+ naive and CD45RA-negative memory subsets that the CD4+ cells were split. Here immunoSEQ multiplex PCR was the method, and the copy in TCRdb shows in-frame clones only, minus some. Here the sample spans about 670,000 clones, around 72% being singletons. The source material was memory CD4+ T cells sorted from blood. Noted subset: CD45RA-negative fraction. This clonotype was obtained from a woman aged 30 to 39 in good health.

The CDR3 DNA follows: TGTGCCAGCTCCCCTTCCCTAGGGACAGGGGTTGGCTGGGCCGAAAAACTGTTTTTT. Translated: CASSPSLGTGVGWAEKLFF. The chain joins TRBV18 to TRBJ1-4; TRBD1 matches 10 bases. The germline gives CDR1 KGHSH, CDR2 LQKENI. The CDR3 covers 19 residues. The junction had 21 bases not matched to a gene; V was cut back by 6 bases and J by 8 bases.